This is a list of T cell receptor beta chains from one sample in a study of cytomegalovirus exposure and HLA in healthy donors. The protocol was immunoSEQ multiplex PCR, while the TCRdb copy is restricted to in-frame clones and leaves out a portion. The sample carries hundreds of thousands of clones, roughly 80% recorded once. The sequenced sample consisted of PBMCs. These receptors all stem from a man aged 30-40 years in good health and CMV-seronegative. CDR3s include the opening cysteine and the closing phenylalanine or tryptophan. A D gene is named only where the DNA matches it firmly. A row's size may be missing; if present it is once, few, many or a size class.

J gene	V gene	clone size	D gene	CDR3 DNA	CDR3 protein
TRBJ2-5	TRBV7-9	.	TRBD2	TGTGCCAGCAGCCTAGCGGGGGGGCGGGAGACCCAGTACTTC	CASSLAGGRETQYF
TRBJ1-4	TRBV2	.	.	TGTGCCAGCAGTGGAGGGAGGACGGCGATTGCAACTAATGAAAAACTGTTTTTT	CASSGGRTAIATNEKLFF
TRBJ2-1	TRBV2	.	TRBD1	TGTGCCAGCACACGACAGGGTGAGACCTACAATGAGCAGTTCTTC	CASTRQGETYNEQFF
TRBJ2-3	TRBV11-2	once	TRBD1	TGTGCCAGCAGCTCACCCGGACAGGTCGTGGGGGTCGGAGATACGCAGTATTTT	CASSSPGQVVGVGDTQYF
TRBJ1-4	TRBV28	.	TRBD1	TGTGCCAGCAGTTTGGGAGACAGGGGTAATGAAAAACTGTTTTTT	CASSLGDRGNEKLFF
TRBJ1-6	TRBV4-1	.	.	TGCGCCAGCAGCCAAGTGCCGTCTAGCTCCTATAATTCACCCCTCCACTTT	CASSQVPSSSYNSPLHF
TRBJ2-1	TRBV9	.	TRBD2	TGTGCCAGCAGCCTCAGACTAGCGGGTAGGAATGAGCAGTTCTTC	CASSLRLAGRNEQFF
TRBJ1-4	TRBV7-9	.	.	TGTGCCAGCAGTTATAGACCGGGGATTGATGAAAAACTGTTTTTT	CASSYRPGIDEKLFF
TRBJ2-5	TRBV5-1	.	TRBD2	TGCGCCAGCAGCTCCCTGGATAGCGGGGTCCAAGAGACCCAGTACTTC	CASSSLDSGVQETQYF
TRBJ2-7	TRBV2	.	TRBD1	TGTGCCAGCCGGGACAGGGGGCGCGAGCAGTACTTC	CASRDRGREQYF
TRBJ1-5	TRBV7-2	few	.	TGTGCCAGCAGCCTTAGCAATCAGCCCCAGCATTTT	CASSLSNQPQHF
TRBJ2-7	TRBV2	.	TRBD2	TGTGCCAGCAGGGGAGGGTTTGTCGAGCAGTACTTC	CASRGGFVEQYF
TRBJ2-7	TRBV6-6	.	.	TGTGCCAGCAGTTACTCGACAGGAAACGAGCAGTACTTC	CASSYSTGNEQYF
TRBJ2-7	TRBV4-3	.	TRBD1	TGCGCCAGCAGCCACAAGGGTTTGACAGGGGGGCTCTACGAGCAGTACTTC	CASSHKGLTGGLYEQYF
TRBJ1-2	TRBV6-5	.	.	TGTGCCAGCAGACCCTCAGGCAGGGGTGAAGGCTACACCTTC	CASRPSGRGEGYTF
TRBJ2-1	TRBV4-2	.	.	TGTGCCAGCAGCCAAGACCCCCTATACAATGAGCAGTTCTTC	CASSQDPLYNEQFF
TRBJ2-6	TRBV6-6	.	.	TGTGCCAGCAGCCGCGGCGGTTCTGGGGCCAGCGTCCTGACTTTC	CASSRGGSGASVLTF
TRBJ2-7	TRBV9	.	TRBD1	TGTGCCAGCACGACAGGGCCCCTCTCCTACGAGCAGTACTTC	CASTTGPLSYEQYF
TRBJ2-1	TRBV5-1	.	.	TGCGCCAGCAGCTTGGGAGGGGGGGCCCCTAGTGAGCAGTTCTTC	CASSLGGGAPSEQFF
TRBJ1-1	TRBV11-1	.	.	TGTGCCAGCAGCTTAGGTCGGAGGCCTAACACTGAAGCTTTCTTT	CASSLGRRPNTEAFF
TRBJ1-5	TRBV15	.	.	TGTGCCACCAGCCGGATTCAGGGATATCAGCCCCAGCATTTT	CATSRIQGYQPQHF
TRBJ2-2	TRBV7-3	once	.	TGTGCCAGCAGCCAGACGAACACCGGGGAGCTGTTTTTT	CASSQTNTGELFF
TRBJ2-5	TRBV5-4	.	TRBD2	TGTGCCAGCAGCTTCGCGGGGGGCCGAGAGACCCAGTACTTC	CASSFAGGRETQYF
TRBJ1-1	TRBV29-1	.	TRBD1	TGCAGCGCCCGACAGGGGGCTCCCTACACTGAAGCTTTCTTT	CSARQGAPYTEAFF
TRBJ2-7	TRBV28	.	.	TGTGCCAGCAGTTTACATCGGGGTAGATACGAGCAGTACTTC	CASSLHRGRYEQYF
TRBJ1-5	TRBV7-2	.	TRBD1	TGTGCCAGCAGCTTTCAGGGGGCTCAACAGCCCCAGCATTTT	CASSFQGAQQPQHF
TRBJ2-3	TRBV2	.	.	TGTGCCAGCGGAGCGGTGTCAGCTACTGGTACGCAGTATTTT	CASGAVSATGTQYF
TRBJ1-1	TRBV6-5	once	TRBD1	TGTGCCAGCAGTTACGACAGGGTGAAAATGAACACTGAAGCTTTCTTT	CASSYDRVKMNTEAFF
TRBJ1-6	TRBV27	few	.	TGTGCCAGCAGTGCTCCGCCCCCCGGAGCGGGGTCACCCCTCCACTTT	CASSAPPPGAGSPLHF
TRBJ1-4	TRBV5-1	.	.	TGCGCCAGCAGCACAACGTCAACCGCAACTAATGAAAAACTGTTTTTT	CASSTTSTATNEKLFF
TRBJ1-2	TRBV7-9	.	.	TGTGCCAGCAGCTACCCCATGGAGGTCGATGGCTACACCTTC	CASSYPMEVDGYTF
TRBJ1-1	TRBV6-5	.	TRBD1	TGTGCCAGCAGGACAGGGGGCCTGAACACTGAAGCTTTCTTT	CASRTGGLNTEAFF
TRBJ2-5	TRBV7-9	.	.	TGTGCCAGCAGCTTCGGGGGTCAAGAGACCCAGTACTTC	CASSFGGQETQYF
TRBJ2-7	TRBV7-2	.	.	TGTGCCAGCAGCCTTCGTGTCGGGGGTGACGAGCAGTACTTC	CASSLRVGGDEQYF
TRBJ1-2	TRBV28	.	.	TGTGCCAGCAGTTTCGCAGGGAGGTATGGCTACACCTTC	CASSFAGRYGYTF
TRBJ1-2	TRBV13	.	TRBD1	TGTGCCAGGTCACAGGGGATTGGCTACACCTTC	CARSQGIGYTF
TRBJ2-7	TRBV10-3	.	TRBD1	TGTGCCATCAGTAAGGGGGGACAGGGGGACTACGAGCAGTACTTC	CAISKGGQGDYEQYF
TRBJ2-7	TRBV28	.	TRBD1	TGTGCCAGCAGTTTGGGACAGGGGGCGCGGGAGCAGTACTTC	CASSLGQGAREQYF
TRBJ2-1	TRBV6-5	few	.	TGTGCCAGCAGTCCAACTAGCAGTTACAATGAGCAGTTCTTC	CASSPTSSYNEQFF
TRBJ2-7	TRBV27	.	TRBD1	TGTGCCAGCAGTTTATACGCGACAGGGAGTTACGAGCAGTACTTC	CASSLYATGSYEQYF
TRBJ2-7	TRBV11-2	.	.	TGTGCCAGCAGCTTCCGACCTTGGGAGGACCCCTACGAGCAGTACTTC	CASSFRPWEDPYEQYF
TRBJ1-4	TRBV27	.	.	TGTGCCAGCAGTGTAGTCAGGGCACTTAATGAAAAACTGTTTTTT	CASSVVRALNEKLFF
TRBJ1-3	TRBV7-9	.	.	TGTTCCAGCAGCTTTCTGGCCAACACCATATATTTT	CSSSFLANTIYF
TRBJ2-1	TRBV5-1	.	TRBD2	TGCGCCAGCAGCGGGTTAGCGGGGGGTGGAAACAATGAGCAGTTCTTC	CASSGLAGGGNNEQFF
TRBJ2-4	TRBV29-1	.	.	TGCAGCGTTGAGGACACCTTAAGCATTCAGTACTTC	CSVEDTLSIQYF
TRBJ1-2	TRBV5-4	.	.	TGTGCCAGCAGCTTGGACAGTTCTTATGGCTACACCTTC	CASSLDSSYGYTF
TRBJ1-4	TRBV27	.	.	TGTGCCAGCCGCTCCCTCGGGTCCCATGAAAAACTGTTTTTT	CASRSLGSHEKLFF
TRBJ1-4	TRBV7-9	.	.	TGTGCCAGCAGCCGAGTTAATGAAAAACTGTTTTTT	CASSRVNEKLFF
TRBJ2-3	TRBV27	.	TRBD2	TGTGCCAGCAGTTTCGGGGCGGGGGGGCTCACAGATACGCAGTATTTT	CASSFGAGGLTDTQYF
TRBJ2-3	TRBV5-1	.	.	TGCGCCAGCAGCCCTATGACAGGTGTTAGCACAGATACGCAGTATTTT	CASSPMTGVSTDTQYF